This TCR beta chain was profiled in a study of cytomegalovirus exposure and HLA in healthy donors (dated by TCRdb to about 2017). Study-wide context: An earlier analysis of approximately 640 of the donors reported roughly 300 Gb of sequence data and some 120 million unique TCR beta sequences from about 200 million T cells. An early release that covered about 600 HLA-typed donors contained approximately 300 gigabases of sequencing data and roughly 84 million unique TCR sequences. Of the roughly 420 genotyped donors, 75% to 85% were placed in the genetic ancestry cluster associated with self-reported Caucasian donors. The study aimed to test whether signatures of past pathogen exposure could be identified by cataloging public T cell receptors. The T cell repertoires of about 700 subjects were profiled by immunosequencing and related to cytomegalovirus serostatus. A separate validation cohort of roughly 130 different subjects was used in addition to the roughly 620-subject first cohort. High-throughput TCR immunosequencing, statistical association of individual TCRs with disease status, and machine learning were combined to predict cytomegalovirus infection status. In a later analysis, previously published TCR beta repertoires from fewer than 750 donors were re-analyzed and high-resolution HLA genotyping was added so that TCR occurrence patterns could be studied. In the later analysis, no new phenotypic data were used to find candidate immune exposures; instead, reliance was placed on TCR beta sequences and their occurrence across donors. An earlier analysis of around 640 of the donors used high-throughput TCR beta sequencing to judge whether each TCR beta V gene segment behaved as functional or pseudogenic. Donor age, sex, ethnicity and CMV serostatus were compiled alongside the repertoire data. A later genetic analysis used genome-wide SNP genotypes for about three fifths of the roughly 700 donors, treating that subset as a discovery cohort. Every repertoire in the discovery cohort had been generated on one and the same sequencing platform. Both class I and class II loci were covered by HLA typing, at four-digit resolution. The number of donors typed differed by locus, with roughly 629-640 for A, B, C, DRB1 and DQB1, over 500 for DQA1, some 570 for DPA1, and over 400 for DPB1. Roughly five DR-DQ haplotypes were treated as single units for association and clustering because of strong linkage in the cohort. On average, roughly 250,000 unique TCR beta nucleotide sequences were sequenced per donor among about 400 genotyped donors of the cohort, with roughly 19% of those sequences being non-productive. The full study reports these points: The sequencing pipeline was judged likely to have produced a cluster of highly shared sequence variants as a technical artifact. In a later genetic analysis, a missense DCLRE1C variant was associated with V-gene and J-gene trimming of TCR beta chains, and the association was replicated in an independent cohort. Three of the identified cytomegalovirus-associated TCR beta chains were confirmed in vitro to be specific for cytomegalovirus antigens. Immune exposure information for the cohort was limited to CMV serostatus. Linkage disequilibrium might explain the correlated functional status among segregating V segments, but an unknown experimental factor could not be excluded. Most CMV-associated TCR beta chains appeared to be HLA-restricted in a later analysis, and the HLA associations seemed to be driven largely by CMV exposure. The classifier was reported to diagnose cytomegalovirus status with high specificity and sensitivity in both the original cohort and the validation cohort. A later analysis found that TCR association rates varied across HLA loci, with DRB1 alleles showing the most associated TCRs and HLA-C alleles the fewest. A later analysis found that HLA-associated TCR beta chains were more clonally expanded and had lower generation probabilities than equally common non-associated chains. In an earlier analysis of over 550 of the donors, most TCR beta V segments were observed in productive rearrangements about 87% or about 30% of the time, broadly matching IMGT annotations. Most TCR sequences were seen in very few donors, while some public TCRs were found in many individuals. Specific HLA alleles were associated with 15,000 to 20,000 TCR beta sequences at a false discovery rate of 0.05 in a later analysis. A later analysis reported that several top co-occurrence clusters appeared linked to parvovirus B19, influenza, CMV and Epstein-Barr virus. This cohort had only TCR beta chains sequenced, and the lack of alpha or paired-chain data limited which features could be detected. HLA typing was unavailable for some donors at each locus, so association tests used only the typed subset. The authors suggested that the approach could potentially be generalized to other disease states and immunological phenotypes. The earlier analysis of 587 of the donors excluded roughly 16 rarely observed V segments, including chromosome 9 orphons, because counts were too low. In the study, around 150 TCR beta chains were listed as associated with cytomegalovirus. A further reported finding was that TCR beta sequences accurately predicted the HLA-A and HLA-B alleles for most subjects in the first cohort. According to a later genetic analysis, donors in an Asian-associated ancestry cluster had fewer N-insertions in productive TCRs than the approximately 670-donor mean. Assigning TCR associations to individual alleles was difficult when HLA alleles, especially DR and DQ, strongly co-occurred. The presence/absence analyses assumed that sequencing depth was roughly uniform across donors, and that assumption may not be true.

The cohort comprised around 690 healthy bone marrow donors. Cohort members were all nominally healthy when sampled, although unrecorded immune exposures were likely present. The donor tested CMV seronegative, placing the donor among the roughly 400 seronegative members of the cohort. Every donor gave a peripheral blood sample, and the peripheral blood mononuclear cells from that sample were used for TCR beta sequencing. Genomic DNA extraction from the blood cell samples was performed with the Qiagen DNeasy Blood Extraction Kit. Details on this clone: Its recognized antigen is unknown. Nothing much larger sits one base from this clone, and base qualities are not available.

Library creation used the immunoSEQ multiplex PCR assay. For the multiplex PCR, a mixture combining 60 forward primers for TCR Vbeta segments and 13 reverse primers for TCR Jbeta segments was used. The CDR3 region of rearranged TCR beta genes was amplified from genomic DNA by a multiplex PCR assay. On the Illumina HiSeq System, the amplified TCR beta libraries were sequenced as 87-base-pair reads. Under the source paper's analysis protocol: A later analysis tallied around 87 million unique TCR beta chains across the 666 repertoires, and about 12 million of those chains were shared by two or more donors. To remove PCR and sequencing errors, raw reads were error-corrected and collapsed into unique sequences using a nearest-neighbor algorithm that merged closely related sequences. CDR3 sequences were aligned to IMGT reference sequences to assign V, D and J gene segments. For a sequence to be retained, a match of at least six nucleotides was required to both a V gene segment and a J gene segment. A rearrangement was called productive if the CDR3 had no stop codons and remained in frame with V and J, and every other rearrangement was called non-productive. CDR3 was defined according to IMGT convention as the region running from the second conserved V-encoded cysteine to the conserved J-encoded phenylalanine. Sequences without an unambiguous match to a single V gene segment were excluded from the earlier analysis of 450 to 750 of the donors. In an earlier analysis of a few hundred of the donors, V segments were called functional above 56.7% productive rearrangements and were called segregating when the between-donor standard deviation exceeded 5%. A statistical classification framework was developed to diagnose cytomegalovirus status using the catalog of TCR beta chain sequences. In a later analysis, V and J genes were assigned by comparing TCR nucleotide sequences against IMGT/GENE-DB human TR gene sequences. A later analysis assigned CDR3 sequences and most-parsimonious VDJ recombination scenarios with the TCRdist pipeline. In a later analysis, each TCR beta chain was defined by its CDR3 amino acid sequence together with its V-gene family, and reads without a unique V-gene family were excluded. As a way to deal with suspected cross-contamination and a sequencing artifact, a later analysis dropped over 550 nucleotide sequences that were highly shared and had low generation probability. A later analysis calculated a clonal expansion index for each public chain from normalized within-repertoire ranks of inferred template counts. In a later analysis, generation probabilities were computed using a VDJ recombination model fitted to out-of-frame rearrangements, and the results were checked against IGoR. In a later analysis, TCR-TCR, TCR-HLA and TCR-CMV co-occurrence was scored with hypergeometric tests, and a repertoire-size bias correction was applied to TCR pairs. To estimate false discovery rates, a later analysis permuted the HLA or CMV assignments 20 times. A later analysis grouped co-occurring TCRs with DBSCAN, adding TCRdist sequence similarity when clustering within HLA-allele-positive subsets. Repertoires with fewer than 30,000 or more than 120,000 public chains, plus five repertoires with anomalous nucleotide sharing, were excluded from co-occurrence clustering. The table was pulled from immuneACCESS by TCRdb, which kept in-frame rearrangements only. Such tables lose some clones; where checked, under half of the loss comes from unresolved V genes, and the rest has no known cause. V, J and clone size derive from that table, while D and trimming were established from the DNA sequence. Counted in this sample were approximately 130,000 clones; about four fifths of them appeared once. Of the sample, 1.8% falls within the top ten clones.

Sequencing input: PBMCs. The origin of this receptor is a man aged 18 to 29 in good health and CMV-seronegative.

The CDR3 corresponds to CASSLGGRINQPQHF. The DNA sequence is TGCGCCAGCAGCTTGGGGGGGAGGATCAATCAGCCCCAGCATTTT. This chain joins TRBV5-1 to TRBJ1-5; TRBD1 is a possible D gene, resting on 5 matching bases. V and J lose 0 bases and 3 bases, and a span of 10 bases separates them. Inclusive of the bounding cysteine and phenylalanine, the CDR3 is 15 residues long. Only the CDR3 DNA is retained, 45 bases long and in frame from the first base. CDR1 and CDR2 (SGHRS, YFSETQ) derive from the germline V gene.